This T cell receptor (beta chain) is drawn from a study of chemoradiotherapy in HPV16-positive cancers. Background on the study: Functional T-cell assays on a couple of HPV16-positive patients' cells defined candidate HPV-specific clones and common TCR motifs. Notes on the study in general: Non-HPV-specific T cells did not expand in tumors during treatment, whereas candidate HPV-specific clones and E7-related motifs did. Better recurrence-free survival went with HPV-responsive T-cell expansion in HPV16-positive patients.

With respect to this clone: Its antigen is still unknown. Other nucleotide sequences from this sample produce the same CDR3.

Repertoires were generated with immunoSEQ multiplex PCR, while TCRdb's copy carries only in-frame clones and drops some. In the table there are some 32,000 clones, about 91% of which are singletons. Over chemoradiotherapy, repertoires were sampled more than once. Germline V CDR1 and CDR2: SGHTA, FQGNSA. The junction had 3 bases not matched to a gene; V was cut back by 4 bases and J by 7 bases. There are 12 residues in the CDR3. The receptor's source is a human donor with HPV-associated anogenital cancer. Sequenced material: blood, taken from a patient who underwent chemoradiotherapy. The chain links TRBV7-2 to TRBJ1-2; 7 bases match TRBD1. CDR3 amino acids: CASSSTGSGYTF. CDR3 bases: TGTGCCAGCAGCTCGACAGGGTCTGGCTACACCTTC.